The present entry profiles one T cell receptor beta chain with its context. The CDR3 consists of 16 residues. Germline CDR1 and CDR2: SGHTA and FQGNSA. The trim removed 3 bases at V and 0 bases at J, leaving 7 bases unmatched. These data come from a study of blood T cell repertoires in COVID-19. About the research overall: Acute and convalescent COVID-19 specimens originated in the United States, Italy and Spain. Nucleic acid was either cDNA or gDNA, and it came from T cells, B-cell-depleted T cells, or PBMCs.

Authors' data handling: Estimates of nucleated cell counts were drawn from the amplification of reference gene primers. Assay: immunoSEQ multiplex PCR; the TCRdb copy retains only in-frame clones and omits some. V and J calls and clone size are copied from that table; D and trimming were computed from the DNA. The data show nearly 55,000 clones, with just over 85% seen just once and roughly 12% held by the top ten. This chain connects TRBV7-2 to TRBJ1-2; TRBD1 matches 7 bases. The sample taken for sequencing was peripheral blood. The source of this sequence is a man in his 70s with active COVID-19. CDR3 sequence reads: CASSLRGRPSNYGYTF. CDR3 in DNA: TGTGCCAGCAGCTTGAGGGGGCGCCCCTCTAACTATGGCTACACCTTC.